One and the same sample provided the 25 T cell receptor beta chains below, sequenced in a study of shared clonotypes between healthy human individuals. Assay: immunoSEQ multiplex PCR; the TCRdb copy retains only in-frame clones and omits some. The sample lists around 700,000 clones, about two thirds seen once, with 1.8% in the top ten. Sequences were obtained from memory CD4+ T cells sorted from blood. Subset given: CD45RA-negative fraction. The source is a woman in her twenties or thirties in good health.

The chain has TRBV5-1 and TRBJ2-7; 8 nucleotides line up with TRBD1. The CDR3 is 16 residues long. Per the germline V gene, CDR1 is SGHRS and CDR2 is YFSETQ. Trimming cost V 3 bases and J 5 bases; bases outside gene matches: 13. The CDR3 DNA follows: TGCGCCAGCAGCTGGAGGGGGCAGGGGGCTCGCCACGAGCAGTACTTC. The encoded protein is CASSWRGQGARHEQYF.

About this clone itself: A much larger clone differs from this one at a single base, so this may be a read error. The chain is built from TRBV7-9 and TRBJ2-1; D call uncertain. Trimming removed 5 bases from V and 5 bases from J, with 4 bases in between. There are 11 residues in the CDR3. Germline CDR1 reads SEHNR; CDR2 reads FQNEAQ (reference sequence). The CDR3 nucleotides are TGTGCCAGCAGCGCCCACAATGAGCAGTTCTTC. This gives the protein CASSAHNEQFF.

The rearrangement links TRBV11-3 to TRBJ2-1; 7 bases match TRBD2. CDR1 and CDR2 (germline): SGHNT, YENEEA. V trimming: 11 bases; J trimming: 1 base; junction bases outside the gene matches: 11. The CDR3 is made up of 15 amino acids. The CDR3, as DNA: TGTGCCGGCGTGCGCGGGAGTAGATCCTACAATGAGCAGTTCTTC. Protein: CAGVRGSRSYNEQFF.

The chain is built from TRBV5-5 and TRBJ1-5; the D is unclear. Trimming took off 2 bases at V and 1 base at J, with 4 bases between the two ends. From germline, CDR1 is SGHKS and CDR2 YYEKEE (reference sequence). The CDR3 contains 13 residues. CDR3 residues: CASSFVSNQPQHF. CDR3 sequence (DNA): TGTGCCAGCAGCTTCGTAAGCAATCAGCCCCAGCATTTT. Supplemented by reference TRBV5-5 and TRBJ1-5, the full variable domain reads DAGVTQSPTHLIKTRGQQVTLRCSPISGHKSVSWYQQVLGQGPQFIFQYYEKEERGRGNFPDRFSARQFPNYSSELNVNALLLGDSALYLCASSFVSNQPQHFGDGTRLSIL.

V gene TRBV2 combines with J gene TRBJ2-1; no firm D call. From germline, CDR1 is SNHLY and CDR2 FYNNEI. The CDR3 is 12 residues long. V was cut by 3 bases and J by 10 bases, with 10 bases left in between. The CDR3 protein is CASSDLTAEQFF. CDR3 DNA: TGTGCCAGCAGTGACCTAACAGCCGAGCAGTTCTTC.

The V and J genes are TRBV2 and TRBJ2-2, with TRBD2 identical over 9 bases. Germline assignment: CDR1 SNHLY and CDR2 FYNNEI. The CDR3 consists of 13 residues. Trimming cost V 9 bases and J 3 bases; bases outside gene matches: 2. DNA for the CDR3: TGTGCCAGTCTAGCGGGGTACACCGGGGAGCTGTTTTTT. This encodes CASLAGYTGELFF.

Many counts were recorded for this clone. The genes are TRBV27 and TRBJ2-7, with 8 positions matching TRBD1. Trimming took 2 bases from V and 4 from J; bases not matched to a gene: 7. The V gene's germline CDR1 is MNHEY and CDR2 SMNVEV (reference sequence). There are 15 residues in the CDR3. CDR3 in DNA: TGTGCCAGCAGTTTACAACCTGGACAGGGATACGAGCAGTACTTC. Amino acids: CASSLQPGQGYEQYF.

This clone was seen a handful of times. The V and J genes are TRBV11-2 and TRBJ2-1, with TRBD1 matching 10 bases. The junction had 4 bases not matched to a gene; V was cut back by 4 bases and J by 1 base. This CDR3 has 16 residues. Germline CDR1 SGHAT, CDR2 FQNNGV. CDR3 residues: CASSSSGQGSYNEQFF. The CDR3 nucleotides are TGTGCCAGCAGCTCGTCGGGACAGGGGTCCTACAATGAGCAGTTCTTC.

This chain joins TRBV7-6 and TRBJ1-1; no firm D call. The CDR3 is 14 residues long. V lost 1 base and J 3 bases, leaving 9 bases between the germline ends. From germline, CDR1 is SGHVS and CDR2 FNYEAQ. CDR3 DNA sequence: TGTGCCAGCAGCTTAGAAATCGGGCACACTGAAGCTTTCTTT. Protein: CASSLEIGHTEAFF.

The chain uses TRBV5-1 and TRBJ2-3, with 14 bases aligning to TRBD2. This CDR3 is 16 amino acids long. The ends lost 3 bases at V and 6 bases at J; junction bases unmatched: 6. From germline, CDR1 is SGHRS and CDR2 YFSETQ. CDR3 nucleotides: TGCGCCAGCAGCTCGGGACTAGCGGGAGTTTCCGATACGCAGTATTTT. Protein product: CASSSGLAGVSDTQYF.

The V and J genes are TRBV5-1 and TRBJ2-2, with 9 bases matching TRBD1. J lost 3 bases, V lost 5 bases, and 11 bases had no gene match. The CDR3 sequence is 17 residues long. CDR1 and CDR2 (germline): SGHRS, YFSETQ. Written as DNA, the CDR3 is TGCGCCAGCAGTCGTACAGGGGGCAGGTCGGACACCGGGGAGCTGTTTTTT. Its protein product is CASSRTGGRSDTGELFF.

The CDR3 bases are TGTGCCAGTAGTAGACGCACGCCTAGCAATCAGCCCCAGCATTTT. Amino acid sequence: CASSRRTPSNQPQHF. This chain uses TRBV19 with TRBJ1-5; D is unclear. V was shortened by 4 bases and J by 0 bases, with 10 bases between the two germline ends. Looked up from germline, CDR1 is LNHDA and CDR2 is SQIVND (reference sequence). This CDR3 comprises 15 residues.

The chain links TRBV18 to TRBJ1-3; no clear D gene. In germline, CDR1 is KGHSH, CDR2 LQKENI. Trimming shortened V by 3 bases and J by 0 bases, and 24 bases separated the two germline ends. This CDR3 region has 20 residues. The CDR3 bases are TGTGCCAGCTCACCCCCGTACTCCTCCTACTGGCGACCCTCTGGAAACACCATATATTTT. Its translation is CASSPPYSSYWRPSGNTIYF.

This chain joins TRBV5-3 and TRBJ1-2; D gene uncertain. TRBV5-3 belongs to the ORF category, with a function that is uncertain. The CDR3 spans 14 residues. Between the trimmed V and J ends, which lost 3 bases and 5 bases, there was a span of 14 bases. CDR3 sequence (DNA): TGTGCCAGAAGCTGCCGCCCCCCCCTTTATGGCTACACCTTC. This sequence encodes CARSCRPPLYGYTF.

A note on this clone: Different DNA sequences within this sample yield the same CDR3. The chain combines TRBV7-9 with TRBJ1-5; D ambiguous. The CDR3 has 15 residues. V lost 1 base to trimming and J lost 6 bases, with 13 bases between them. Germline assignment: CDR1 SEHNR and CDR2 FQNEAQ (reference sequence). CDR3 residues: CASSLEGLAGQPQHF. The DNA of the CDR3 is TGTGCCAGCAGCTTAGAGGGTCTGGCTGGTCAGCCCCAGCATTTT.

The CDR3: CASSLAGRGVNTEAFF. The CDR3, as DNA: TGTGCCAGCAGTTTAGCAGGGAGGGGGGTAAACACTGAAGCTTTCTTT. The chain has TRBV28 and TRBJ1-1; D is perhaps TRBD1 (6 bases). CDR1 MDHEN and CDR2 SYDVKM come from the germline V gene. V dropped 2 bases and J dropped 2 bases, with 15 bases sitting between them. CDR3 length: 16 amino acids.

Here the CDR3 reads CASSQDVRGNQPQHF. The CDR3 DNA follows: TGTGCCAGCAGCCAAGATGTTCGGGGAAATCAGCCCCAGCATTTT. The chain employs TRBV4-2 and TRBJ1-5; D uncertain. Germline loops: CDR1 LGHNA, CDR2 YNFKEQ. The CDR3 length is 15 residues. V lost 0 bases and J 4 bases, leaving 10 bases between the germline ends.

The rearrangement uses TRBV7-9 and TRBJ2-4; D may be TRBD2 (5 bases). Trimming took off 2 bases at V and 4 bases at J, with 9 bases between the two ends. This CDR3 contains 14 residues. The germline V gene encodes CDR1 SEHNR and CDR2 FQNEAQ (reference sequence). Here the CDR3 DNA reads TGTGCCAGCAGCTTAACCGGAGGAAAAAACATTCAGTACTTC. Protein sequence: CASSLTGGKNIQYF.

The CDR3 bases are TGTGCCAGCAGCTTAAGGGGGGCGTCATTCGAGCAGTACTTC. Translated: CASSLRGASFEQYF. V usage is TRBV13 and J usage is TRBJ2-7; D possibly matches TRBD1 or TRBD2 (6 bases each). Trimming took 2 bases from V and 6 from J, leaving 14 bases between them. CDR1 PRHDT and CDR2 FYEKMQ come from the germline V gene (reference sequence). The CDR3 totals 14 residues.

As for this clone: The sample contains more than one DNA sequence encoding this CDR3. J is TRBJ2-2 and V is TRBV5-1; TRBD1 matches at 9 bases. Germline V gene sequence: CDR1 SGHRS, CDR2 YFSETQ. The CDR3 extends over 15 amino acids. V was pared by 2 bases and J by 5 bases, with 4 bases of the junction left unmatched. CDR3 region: CASSFGDRDTGELFF. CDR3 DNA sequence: TGCGCCAGCAGCTTCGGGGACAGGGATACCGGGGAGCTGTTTTTT.

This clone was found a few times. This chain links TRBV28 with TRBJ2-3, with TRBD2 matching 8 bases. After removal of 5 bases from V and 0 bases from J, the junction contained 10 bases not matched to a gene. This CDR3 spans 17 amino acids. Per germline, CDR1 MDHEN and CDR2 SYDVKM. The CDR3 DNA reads TGTGCCAGCAGTCACCCCCTACTAGCGGAGAGCACAGATACGCAGTATTTT. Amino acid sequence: CASSHPLLAESTDTQYF.

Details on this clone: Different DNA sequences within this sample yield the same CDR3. The CDR3 reads CASSLTSGSSYEQYF. The CDR3 region has the DNA TGTGCCAGCAGCCTTACTAGCGGGAGCTCCTACGAGCAGTACTTC. The chain links TRBV5-4 to TRBJ2-7; 11 bases match TRBD2. The CDR3 loop spans 15 amino acids. Germline-derived CDR1 and CDR2 are SGHNT and YYREEE (reference sequence). The V segment lost 4 bases and the J segment 0 bases; nucleotides outside the gene matches: 3.

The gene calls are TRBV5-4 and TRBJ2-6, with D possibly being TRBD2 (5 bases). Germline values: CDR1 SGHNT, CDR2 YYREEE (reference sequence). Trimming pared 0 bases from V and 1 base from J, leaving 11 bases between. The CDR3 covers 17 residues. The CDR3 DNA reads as TGTGCCAGCAGCTTGGCGGAGCGGAGATCTGGGGCCAACGTCCTGACTTTC. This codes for CASSLAERRSGANVLTF.

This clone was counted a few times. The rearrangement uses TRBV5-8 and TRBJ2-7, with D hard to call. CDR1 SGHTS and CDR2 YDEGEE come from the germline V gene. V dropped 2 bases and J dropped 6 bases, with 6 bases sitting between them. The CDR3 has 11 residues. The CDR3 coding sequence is TGTGCCAGCAGCTTCGGCCCCGAGCAGTACTTC. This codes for CASSFGPEQYF.

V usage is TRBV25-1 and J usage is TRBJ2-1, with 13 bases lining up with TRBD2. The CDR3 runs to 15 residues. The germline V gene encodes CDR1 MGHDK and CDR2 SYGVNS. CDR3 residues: CATLGTSGTDNEQFF. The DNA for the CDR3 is TGTGCAACCCTGGGGACTAGCGGGACCGACAATGAGCAGTTCTTC.